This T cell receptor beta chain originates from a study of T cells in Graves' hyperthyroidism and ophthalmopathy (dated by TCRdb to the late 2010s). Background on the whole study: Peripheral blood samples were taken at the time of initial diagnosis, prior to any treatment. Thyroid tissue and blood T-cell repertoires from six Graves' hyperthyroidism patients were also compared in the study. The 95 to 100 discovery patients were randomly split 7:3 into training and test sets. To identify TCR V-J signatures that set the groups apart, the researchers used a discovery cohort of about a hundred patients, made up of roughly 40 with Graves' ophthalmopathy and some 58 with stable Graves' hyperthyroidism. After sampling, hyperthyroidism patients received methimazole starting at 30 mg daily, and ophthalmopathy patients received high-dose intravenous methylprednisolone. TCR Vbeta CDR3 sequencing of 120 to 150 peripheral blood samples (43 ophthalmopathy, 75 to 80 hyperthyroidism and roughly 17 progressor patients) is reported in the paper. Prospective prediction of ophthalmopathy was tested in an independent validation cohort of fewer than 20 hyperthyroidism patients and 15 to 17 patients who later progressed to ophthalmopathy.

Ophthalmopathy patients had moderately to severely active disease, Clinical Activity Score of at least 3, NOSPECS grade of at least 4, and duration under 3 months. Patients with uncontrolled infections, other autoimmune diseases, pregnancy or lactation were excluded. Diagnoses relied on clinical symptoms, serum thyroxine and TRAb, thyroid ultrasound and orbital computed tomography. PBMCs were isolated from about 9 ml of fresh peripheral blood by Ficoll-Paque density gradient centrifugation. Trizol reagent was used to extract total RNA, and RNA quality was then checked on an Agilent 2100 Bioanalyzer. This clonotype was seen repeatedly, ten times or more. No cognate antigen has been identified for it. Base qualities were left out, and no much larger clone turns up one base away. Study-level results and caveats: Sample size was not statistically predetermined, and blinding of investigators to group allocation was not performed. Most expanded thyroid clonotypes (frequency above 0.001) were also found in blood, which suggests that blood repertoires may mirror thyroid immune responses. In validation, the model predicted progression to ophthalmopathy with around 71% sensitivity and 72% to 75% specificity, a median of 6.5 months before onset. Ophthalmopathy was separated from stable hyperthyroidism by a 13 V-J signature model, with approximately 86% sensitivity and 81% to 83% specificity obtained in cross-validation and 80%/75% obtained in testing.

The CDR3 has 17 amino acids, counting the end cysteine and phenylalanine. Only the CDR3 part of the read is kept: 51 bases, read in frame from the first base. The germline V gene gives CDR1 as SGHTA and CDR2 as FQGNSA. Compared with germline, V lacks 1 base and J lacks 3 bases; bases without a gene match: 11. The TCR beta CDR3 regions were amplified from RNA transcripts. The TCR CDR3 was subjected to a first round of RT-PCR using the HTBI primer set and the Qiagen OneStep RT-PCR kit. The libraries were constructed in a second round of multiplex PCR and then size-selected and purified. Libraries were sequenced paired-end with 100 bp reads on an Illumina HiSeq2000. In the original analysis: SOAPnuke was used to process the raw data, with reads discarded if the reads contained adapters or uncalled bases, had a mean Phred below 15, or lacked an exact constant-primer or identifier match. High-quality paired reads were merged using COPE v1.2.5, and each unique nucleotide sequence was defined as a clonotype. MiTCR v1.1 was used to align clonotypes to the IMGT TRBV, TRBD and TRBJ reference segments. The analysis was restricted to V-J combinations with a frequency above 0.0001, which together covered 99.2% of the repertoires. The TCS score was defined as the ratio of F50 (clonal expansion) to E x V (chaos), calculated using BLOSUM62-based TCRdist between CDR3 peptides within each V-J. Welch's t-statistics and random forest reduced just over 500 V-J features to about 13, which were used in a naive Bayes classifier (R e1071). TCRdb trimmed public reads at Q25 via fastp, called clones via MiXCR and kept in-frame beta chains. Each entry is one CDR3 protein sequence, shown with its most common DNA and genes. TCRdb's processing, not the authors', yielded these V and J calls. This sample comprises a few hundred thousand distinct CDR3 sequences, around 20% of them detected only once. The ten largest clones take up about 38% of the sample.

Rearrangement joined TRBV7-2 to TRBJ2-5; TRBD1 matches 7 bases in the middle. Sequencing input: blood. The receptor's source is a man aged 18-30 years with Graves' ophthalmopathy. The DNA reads TGTGCCAGCAGCTTAGACAGTCGGGGACAGAGGGAAGAGACCCAGTACTTC. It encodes CASSLDSRGQREETQYF.